This T cell receptor (beta chain) appears in the sequencing data of a study of OX40 agonist ivuxolimab in advanced cancers. Study overall: The patients' treatment was ivuxolimab, an agonistic anti-OX40 (CD134) antibody. Therapy given before enrollment (anti-PD-1, anti-PD-L1 or anti-CTLA-4) was allowed, and roughly 42% had some. At 82.7% male, the cohort had a mean age of approximately 64 years, ranging from roughly 20 to 85.

TCRdb's copy holds only in-frame clones and misses some; the assay was immunoSEQ multiplex PCR. This sample has around 25,000 clones, with more than 75% found just once. Germline V lookup: CDR1 SGHVS, CDR2 FQNEAQ. V dropped 5 bases and J dropped 8; count of bases not matched to a gene: 9. This CDR3 region has 15 residues. The rearrangement links TRBV7-8 to TRBJ2-1, with 10 positions matching TRBD2. This TCR was sampled from an adult with an advanced solid tumor such as melanoma, head and neck, liver or kidney cancer. This sample comprised CD4+ or CD8+ T cells sorted from blood, obtained in a trial of the OX40 agonist ivuxolimab. CDR3 DNA sequence: TGTGCCAGCAGCCTATTAGGACTAGCGGAACATGAGCAGTTCTTC. Protein product: CASSLLGLAEHEQFF.